The sequence of this T cell receptor beta chain was determined in a study of response to subunit inactivated influenza vaccine. This clonotype was detected only a few times. The antigen remains undetermined. MiXCR was run by TCRdb on the RT-PCR reads, yielding one entry per CDR3 protein. The repertoire includes roughly 790,000 distinct CDR3 sequences, approximately 21% of them detected once, and 10% to 13% sits in the top ten. Study findings and constraints: Authors proposed each seasonal influenza vaccination draws in few new T cells.

The CDR3 has 12 amino acids. V lost 6 bases, J lost 9 bases, and 3 bases stayed unmatched. This receptor was identified in a man aged 50 or older who received an inactivated influenza vaccine. The sample here was PBMCs from blood, taken more than 4 days after vaccination. The chain combines TRBV12-3 or TRBV12-4 with TRBJ2-2; TRBD2 agrees at 8 bases. CDR3 sequence: CASRRSGRELFF. Here the CDR3 DNA reads TGTGCCAGCAGACGTAGCGGGAGGGAGCTGTTTTTT.